This TCR beta chain was recorded in a study of CD8+ T cells in alopecia areata. Extracted RNA was reverse transcribed, and the resulting cDNA served as sequencing template. Sequencing used immunoSEQ multiplex PCR; TCRdb keeps in-frame clones, though not all of them. The table lists some 200,000 clones, roughly three fifths of them singletons, with less than 4% in the top ten. Treatment meaning: oral pan-JAK inhibitor, 5-10 mg twice daily. This TCR was sampled from a human donor with alopecia areata. The material sequenced was CD4+ T cells sorted from blood, taken at week 4, from a patient treated with tofacitinib.

The CDR3 DNA is TGTGCCTGGCAAGCGGGGTCCTACAATGAGCAGTTCTTC. Protein: CAWQAGSYNEQFF. The rearrangement links TRBV30 to TRBJ2-1; 7 positions match TRBD2. V was pared by 5 bases and J by 1 base, with 2 bases of the junction left unmatched. Germline values: CDR1 GTSNPN, CDR2 SVGIG (reference sequence). The CDR3 spans 13 residues.